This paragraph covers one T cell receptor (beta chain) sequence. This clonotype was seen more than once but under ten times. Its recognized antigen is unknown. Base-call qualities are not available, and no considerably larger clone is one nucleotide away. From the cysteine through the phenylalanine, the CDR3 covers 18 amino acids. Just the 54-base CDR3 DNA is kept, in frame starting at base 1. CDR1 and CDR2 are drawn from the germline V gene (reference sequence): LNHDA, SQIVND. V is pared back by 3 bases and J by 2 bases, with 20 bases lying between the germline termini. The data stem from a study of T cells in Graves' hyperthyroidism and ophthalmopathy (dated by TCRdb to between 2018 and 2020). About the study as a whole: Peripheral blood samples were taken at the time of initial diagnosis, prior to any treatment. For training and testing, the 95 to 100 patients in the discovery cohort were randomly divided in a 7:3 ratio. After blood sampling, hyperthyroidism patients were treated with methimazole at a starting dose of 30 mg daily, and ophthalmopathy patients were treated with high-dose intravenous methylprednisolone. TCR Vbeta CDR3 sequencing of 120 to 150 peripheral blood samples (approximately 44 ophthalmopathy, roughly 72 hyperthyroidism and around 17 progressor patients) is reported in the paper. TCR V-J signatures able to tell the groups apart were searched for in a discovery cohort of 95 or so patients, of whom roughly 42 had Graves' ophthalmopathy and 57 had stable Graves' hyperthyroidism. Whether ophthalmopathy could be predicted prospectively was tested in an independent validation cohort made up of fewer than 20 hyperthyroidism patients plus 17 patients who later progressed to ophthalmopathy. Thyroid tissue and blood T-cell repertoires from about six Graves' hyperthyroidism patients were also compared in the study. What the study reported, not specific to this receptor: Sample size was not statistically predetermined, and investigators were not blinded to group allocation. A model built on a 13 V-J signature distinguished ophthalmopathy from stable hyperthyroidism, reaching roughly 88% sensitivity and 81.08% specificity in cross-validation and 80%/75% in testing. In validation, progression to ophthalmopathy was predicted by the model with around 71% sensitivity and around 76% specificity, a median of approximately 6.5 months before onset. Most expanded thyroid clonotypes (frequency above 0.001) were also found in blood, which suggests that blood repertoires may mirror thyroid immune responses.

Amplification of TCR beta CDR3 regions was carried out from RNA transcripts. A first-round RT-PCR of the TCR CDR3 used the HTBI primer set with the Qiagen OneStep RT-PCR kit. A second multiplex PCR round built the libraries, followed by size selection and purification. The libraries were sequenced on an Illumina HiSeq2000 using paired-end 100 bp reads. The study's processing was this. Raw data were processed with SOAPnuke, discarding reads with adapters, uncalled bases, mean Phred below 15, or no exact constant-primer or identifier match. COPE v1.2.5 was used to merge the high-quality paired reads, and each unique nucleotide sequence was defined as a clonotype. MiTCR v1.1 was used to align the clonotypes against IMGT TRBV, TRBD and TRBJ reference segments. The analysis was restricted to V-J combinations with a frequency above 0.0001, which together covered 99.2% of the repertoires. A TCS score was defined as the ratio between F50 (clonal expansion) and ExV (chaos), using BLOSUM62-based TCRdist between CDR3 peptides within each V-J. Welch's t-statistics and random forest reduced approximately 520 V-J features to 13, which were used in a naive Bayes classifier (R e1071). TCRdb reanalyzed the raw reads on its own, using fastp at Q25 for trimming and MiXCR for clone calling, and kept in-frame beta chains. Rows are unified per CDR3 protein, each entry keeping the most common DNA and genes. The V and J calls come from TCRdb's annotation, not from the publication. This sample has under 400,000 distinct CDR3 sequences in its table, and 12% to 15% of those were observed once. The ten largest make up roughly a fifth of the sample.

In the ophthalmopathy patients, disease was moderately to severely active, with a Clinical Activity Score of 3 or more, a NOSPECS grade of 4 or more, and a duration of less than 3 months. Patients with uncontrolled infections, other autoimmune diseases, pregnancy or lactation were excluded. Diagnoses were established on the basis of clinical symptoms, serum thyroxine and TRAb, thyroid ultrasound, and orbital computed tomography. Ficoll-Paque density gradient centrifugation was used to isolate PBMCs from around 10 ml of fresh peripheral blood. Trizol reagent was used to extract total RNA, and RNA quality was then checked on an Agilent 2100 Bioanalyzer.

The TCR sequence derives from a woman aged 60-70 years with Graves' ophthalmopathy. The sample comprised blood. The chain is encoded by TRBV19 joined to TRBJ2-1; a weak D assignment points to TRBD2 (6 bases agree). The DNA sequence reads TGTGCCAGTAGTATCAGGATCGGAGGGACTGCCCCCTACAATGAGCAGTTCTTC. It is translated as CASSIRIGGTAPYNEQFF.